Each of the 30 T cell receptor beta chains below was sequenced from the same sample in a study of beta chain features in type 1 diabetes. Study observations and caveats: In all four CD4+ subsets, TCRB CDR3 length was significantly, moderately reduced in type 1 diabetes.

These receptors lack a known antigen. As every portion of the isolated RNA was reverse transcribed, the sequencing read expressed TCRB transcripts. The data were produced by immunoSEQ multiplex PCR, yet TCRdb's version contains in-frame clones alone and is incomplete. The repertoire holds hundreds of thousands of clones, with approximately 11% as singletons. The sample consisted of naive CD4+ T cells from blood. The receptors were sampled from a man younger than 45 with type 1 diabetes.

This clone was seen a handful of times. The V gene is TRBV7-2, the J gene TRBJ2-7, with TRBD2 identical over 10 bases. The CDR3 length is 16 residues. The germline gives CDR1 SGHTA, CDR2 FQGNSA. The J segment lost 0 bases and the V segment lost 1 base, leaving 3 bases of the junction unmatched. The CDR3, as DNA: TGTGCCAGCAGCTTAGAACTAGCGGGGTTCTCCTACGAGCAGTACTTC. Residues: CASSLELAGFSYEQYF.

This clone was detected only a few times. This rearrangement joins TRBV7-2 to TRBJ1-1; 9 bases map to TRBD1. The germline CDR1 and CDR2 sequences are SGHTA and FQGNSA. V lost 5 bases, J lost 13 bases, and 8 bases stayed unmatched. This CDR3 contains 12 residues. DNA of the CDR3: TGTGCCAGCAGCCATGGGACAGGGAGAAATTTCTTT. Protein sequence: CASSHGTGRNFF.

This clone came up a few times. The chain has TRBV5-4 and TRBJ2-5, with D hard to call. The CDR3 loop spans 15 amino acids. V was pared by 6 bases and J by 0 bases, with 15 bases between. The germline V gene has CDR1 SGHNT and CDR2 YYREEE (reference sequence). DNA of the CDR3: TGTGCCAGCACGCCGGCGGCGCAAGACCAAGAGACCCAGTACTTC. Translated, it gives CASTPAAQDQETQYF. The whole variable domain, remainder taken from reference TRBV5-4 and TRBJ2-5, is ETGVTQSPTHLIKTRGQQVTLRCSSQSGHNTVSWYQQALGQGPQFIFQYYREEENGRGNFPPRFSGLQFPNYSSELNVNALELDDSALYLCASTPAAQDQETQYFGPGTRLLVL.

Regarding this clone: The same CDR3 arises from other DNA sequences in this sample as well. The chain joins TRBV7-9 to TRBJ2-3; TRBD2 matches 12 bases. Germline values: CDR1 SEHNR, CDR2 FQNEAQ (reference sequence). V trimming: 2 bases; J trimming: 0 bases; junction bases outside the gene matches: 0. The CDR3 contains 16 residues. CDR3 sequence: CASSLTSGGSTDTQYF. In DNA, the CDR3 is TGTGCCAGCAGCTTAACTAGCGGGGGGAGCACAGATACGCAGTATTTT.

This clone appeared a few times. The V call is TRBV7-9, the J call TRBJ2-7, with D possibly matching TRBD2 (6 bases). Germline loops: CDR1 SEHNR, CDR2 FQNEAQ (reference sequence). V was clipped by 3 bases and J by 4 bases, with 13 bases between them. This CDR3 is built from 14 residues. This CDR3 reads CASSLTGESYEQYF. CDR3 DNA sequence: TGTGCCAGCAGCTTGACGGGGGAGAGTTACGAGCAGTACTTC. The full variable domain, in which reference TRBV7-9 and TRBJ2-7 provide the parts outside the CDR3, is DTGVSQNPRHKITKRGQNVTFRCDPISEHNRLYWYRQTLGQGPEFLTYFQNEAQLEKSRLLSDRFSAERPKGSFSTLEIQRTEQGDSAMYLCASSLTGESYEQYFGPGTRLTVT.

The rearrangement links TRBV28 to TRBJ2-7; D remains unclear. Trimming took off 6 bases at V and 5 bases at J, with 20 bases between the two ends. The CDR3 consists of 15 residues. The germline V gene encodes CDR1 MDHEN and CDR2 SYDVKM. Here the CDR3 reads CASRTSALTFDEQYF. CDR3 nucleotide sequence: TGTGCCAGCAGGACTTCGGCCCTTACGTTCGACGAGCAGTACTTC.

This clone was picked up a small number of times. This sequence joins TRBV28 and TRBJ2-5; possibly TRBD2 for D (6 bases). There are 14 residues in the CDR3. The V gene lost 3 bases and the J gene lost 5 bases, with 13 bases spanning the gap. The germline CDR1 and CDR2 sequences are MDHEN and SYDVKM. DNA for the CDR3: TGTGCCAGCAGTTTCGGGACTCACATTGAGACCCAGTACTTC. It specifies CASSFGTHIETQYF.

This clone has just a few counts. The chain recombines TRBV9 with TRBJ2-2, with 8 bases fitting TRBD2. The germline V gene encodes CDR1 SGDLS and CDR2 YYNGEE. This CDR3 spans 16 amino acids. V shed 0 bases and J 3 bases; nucleotides not matched to a gene: 4. The CDR3 DNA reads as TGTGCCAGCAGCGTAGGCCGGGGGGGCCACACCGGGGAGCTGTTTTTT. Protein: CASSVGRGGHTGELFF.

This clone was detected a few times. V and J are TRBV29-1 and TRBJ2-7; D perhaps matches TRBD1 (5 bases). Trimming left V 4 bases short and J 2 bases short, with 15 bases between. This CDR3 has 14 residues. The germline CDR1 and CDR2 sequences are SQVTM and ANQGSEA. As DNA, the CDR3 is TGCAGCGTTGGGGAACCGGGCAGGGCCTACGAGCAGTACTTC. Its translation is CSVGEPGRAYEQYF.

In regard to this clone: The same CDR3 arises from other DNA sequences in this sample as well. The genes are TRBV6-1 and TRBJ1-5; D is unresolved. The CDR3 runs 13 residues. The V gene lost 3 bases and the J gene lost 2 bases, with 5 bases spanning the gap. Germline values: CDR1 MNHNS, CDR2 SASEGT. The CDR3 region has the DNA TGTGCCAGCAGTGAGCAGGGCAATCAGCCCCAGCATTTT. It is translated as CASSEQGNQPQHF.

This chain joins TRBV28 and TRBJ2-7, with D possibly being TRBD2 (7 bases). This CDR3 has 15 residues. V lost 7 bases to trimming and J lost 7 bases, with 23 bases between them. The germline V gene has CDR1 MDHEN and CDR2 SYDVKM. In nucleotides, the CDR3 is TGTGCCAGCACAAAGGGGGGGATCGTATACTGGGAGCAGTACTTC. Encoded protein: CASTKGGIVYWEQYF.

This clone was counted only a few times. The chain recombines TRBV28 with TRBJ2-1, with 11 bases matching TRBD2. The CDR3 loop spans 16 amino acids. Trimming removed 3 bases from V and 10 bases from J; junction bases left unmatched: 11. Germline lookup yields CDR1 MDHEN and CDR2 SYDVKM. The CDR3 region is CASSFDILAGGKEQFF. Here the CDR3 DNA reads TGTGCCAGCAGTTTCGATATTCTAGCGGGGGGTAAGGAGCAGTTCTTC.

This clone showed up just a few times. This rearrangement joins TRBV2 to TRBJ1-1, with no clear D. V dropped 6 bases and J dropped 1 base, with 9 bases sitting between them. There are 13 residues in the CDR3. Germline loops: CDR1 SNHLY, CDR2 FYNNEI. Here the CDR3 reads CASSGGPNTEAFF. The DNA for the CDR3 is TGTGCCAGCAGCGGAGGTCCGAACACTGAAGCTTTCTTT.

This clone occurred a few times. The V and J genes are TRBV2 and TRBJ1-2; TRBD1 matches at 8 bases. The CDR3 consists of 13 residues. Germline V CDR1 and CDR2: SNHLY, FYNNEI. The ends lost 8 bases at V and 4 bases at J; junction bases unmatched: 6. CDR3 loop: CASLQGAGYGYTF. CDR3 bases: TGTGCCAGCCTCCAGGGGGCCGGCTATGGCTACACCTTC. The entire variable domain, with the rest obtained from reference TRBV2 and TRBJ1-2, is as follows: EPEVTQTPSHQVTQMGQEVILRCVPISNHLYFYWYRQILGQKVEFLVSFYNNEISEKSEIFDDQFSVERPDGSNFTLKIRSTKLEDSAMYFCASLQGAGYGYTFGSGTRLTVV.

Only a few counts were recorded for this clone. The chain carries TRBV28 and TRBJ2-7, with D unresolved. Trimming cost V 8 bases and J 3 bases, with 11 bases left between them. CDR1 is MDHEN, CDR2 SYDVKM, per germline. This CDR3 has 12 amino acids. CDR3 sequence: CASRDPGYEQYF. CDR3 DNA: TGTGCCAGCCGAGACCCGGGCTACGAGCAGTACTTC.

The chain couples TRBV2 to TRBJ2-3; unclear D gene. Per germline, CDR1 SNHLY and CDR2 FYNNEI. Trimming removed 7 bases at V and 5 bases at J, with 7 bases between. The CDR3 extends over 11 amino acids. As DNA, the CDR3 is TGTGCCAGCAAAGAGCGAGATACGCAGTATTTT. It translates to CASKERDTQYF.

This clone was detected a few times. Here the CDR3 DNA reads TGCAGCGTTGAAGATCTTCAAAGCGGACGACAGGGGACCCAGTACTTC. Amino acid sequence: CSVEDLQSGRQGTQYF. This chain connects TRBV29-1 to TRBJ2-5; 7 nucleotides agree with TRBD1. V shed 0 bases and J 7 bases; nucleotides not matched to a gene: 14. CDR1 is SQVTM, CDR2 ANQGSEA, per germline. The CDR3 is made up of 16 amino acids.

The chain couples TRBV4-1 to TRBJ1-2, with 8 bases that match TRBD1. This CDR3 has 14 amino acids. From germline, CDR1 is MGHRA and CDR2 YSYEKL. After removal of 2 bases from V and 5 bases from J, the junction contained 4 bases not matched to a gene. CDR3 sequence: CASSQLDRVYGYTF. The CDR3 nucleotides are TGCGCCAGCAGCCAATTGGACAGGGTATATGGCTACACCTTC.

This clone was picked up a small number of times. V is TRBV20-1 and J is TRBJ1-1; D ambiguous. This CDR3 spans 10 amino acids. Germline CDR1 and CDR2: DFQATT and SNEGSKA (reference sequence). CDR3 DNA sequence: TGCGCGGCGACGGGTCCTGAAGCTTTCTTT. Translation: CAATGPEAFF.

The chain employs TRBV7-2 and TRBJ2-2, with D possibly TRBD2 on 5 matching bases. Germline CDR1 is SGHTA and CDR2 is FQGNSA. Trimming cost V 5 bases and J 4 bases, with 14 bases left between them. The CDR3 has 15 amino acids. CDR3 loop: CASSLPAGRTGELFF. The CDR3 nucleotides read TGTGCCAGCAGCCTCCCGGCGGGTCGCACCGGGGAGCTGTTTTTT.

This clone was counted a few times. This chain connects TRBV30 to TRBJ2-1, with TRBD1 as a possible D gene (6 bases). V was shortened by 8 bases and J by 5 bases, with 19 bases between the two germline ends. This CDR3 has 14 amino acids. CDR1 is GTSNPN, CDR2 SVGIG, per germline (reference sequence). The CDR3 spells CATIRDTSNNEQFF. DNA of the CDR3: TGTGCCACCATCCGGGACACCTCGAACAATGAGCAGTTCTTC.

This clone was seen only a few times. The chain uses TRBV5-8 and TRBJ1-6; the match to TRBD1 covers 7 bases. The ends lost 0 bases at V and 8 bases at J; junction bases unmatched: 8. Germline V gene sequence: CDR1 SGHTS, CDR2 YDEGEE. The CDR3 is made up of 16 amino acids. The CDR3 nucleotides are TGTGCCAGCAGCTTGGGGATCGACAGGGTCCATTCACCCCTCCACTTT. Translating gives CASSLGIDRVHSPLHF.

V is TRBV6-5 and J is TRBJ2-4; 10 bases are shared with TRBD2. In germline, CDR1 is MNHEY, CDR2 SVGAGI. This CDR3 contains 15 residues. V trimming: 0 bases; J trimming: 7 bases; junction bases outside the gene matches: 3. CDR3 sequence (DNA): TGTGCCAGCAGTTACTCGACAGCGGGGGGGAACATTCAGTACTTC. It translates to CASSYSTAGGNIQYF.

This clone was counted between two and nine times. The V call is TRBV9, the J call TRBJ1-2, with unresolved D. The CDR3 has 11 residues. Germline V gene sequence: CDR1 SGDLS, CDR2 YYNGEE. The V gene lost 4 bases and the J gene lost 8 bases, with 9 bases spanning the gap. The CDR3 sequence is CASSSTWGYTF. The CDR3 DNA follows: TGTGCCAGCAGCTCCACATGGGGCTACACCTTC.

This clone was observed a few times. This chain joins TRBV7-2 and TRBJ2-1; D uncertain. Germline values: CDR1 SGHTA, CDR2 FQGNSA. The CDR3 runs to 15 residues. Trimming took 2 bases from V and 10 from J, leaving 18 bases between them. The CDR3 loop reads CASSLQATRLGEQFF. The CDR3 bases are TGTGCCAGCAGCTTACAAGCGACCCGGCTTGGGGAGCAGTTCTTC.

The rearrangement joins TRBV12-5 to TRBJ2-3; 7 bases are a match to TRBD2. The germline CDR1 and CDR2 sequences are LGHNT and FRNRAP. With V trimmed by 2 bases and J by 3 bases, 5 bases remained unmatched. The CDR3 sequence is 15 residues long. The CDR3 here is CASGLSPGGTDTQYF. In DNA, the CDR3 is TGTGCTAGTGGTTTGTCTCCGGGGGGTACAGATACGCAGTATTTT.

This clone was counted only a few times. The chain links TRBV29-1 to TRBJ1-1; D not resolved. The CDR3 spans 11 residues. Germline values: CDR1 SQVTM, CDR2 ANQGSEA. V was clipped by 4 bases and J by 5 bases, with 8 bases between them. The CDR3 sequence is CSVGLGTEAFF. The CDR3 region has the DNA TGCAGCGTTGGACTTGGGACTGAAGCTTTCTTT.

This clone was observed a handful of times. The chain carries TRBV25-1 and TRBJ1-2; D possibly corresponds to TRBD1 (6 bases). This CDR3 is 15 amino acids long. The germline gives CDR1 MGHDK, CDR2 SYGVNS. V lost 3 bases and J lost 4, with 15 bases in between. The CDR3 DNA reads as TGTGCCAGCAGTGAGGGAGGGGGGCCTCTCTATGGCTACACCTTC. This sequence encodes CASSEGGGPLYGYTF.

The V gene is TRBV14, the J gene TRBJ2-1, with a possible D match to TRBD1 (5 bases). Looked up from germline, CDR1 is SGHDN and CDR2 is FVKESK. The CDR3 covers 13 residues. Trimming stripped 4 bases from V and 4 bases from J, with 8 bases between. CDR3 in amino acids: CASSLQEYNEQFF. CDR3 DNA: TGTGCCAGCAGCCTACAGGAGTACAATGAGCAGTTCTTC.

V is TRBV6-6 and J is TRBJ2-1; 8 nucleotides align to TRBD1. J gave up 6 bases and V 6 bases, and 10 bases lay outside the gene matches. The V gene's germline CDR1 is MNHNY and CDR2 SVGAGI (reference sequence). The CDR3 sequence is 15 residues long. In nucleotides, the CDR3 is TGTGCCAGCAGAAGGGAAGGAACAGGGGGCAATGAGCAGTTCTTC. Protein: CASRREGTGGNEQFF.